This T cell receptor beta chain was sequenced during a study of shared clonotypes between healthy human individuals (TCRdb year 2020). The study in broad terms: Two women and three men aged 18 to 49 years were included in the cohort. For each donor, CD4 naive and CD4 memory were each run on three plates, CD8 naive on two plates, and CD8 memory on one plate. To estimate repertoire size and how much clonotype sharing occurs between individuals, the study deeply sequenced the blood TCR repertoires of several healthy adults. Different laboratories and diverse techniques were used to prepare libraries and sequence TCR repertoires, to increase sequencing depth and limit assay-specific biases. Leukapheresis yielded between about 0.94 and 9 billion PBMCs per donor.

This clone was seen a single time. Its recognized antigen is unknown. Base qualities are not recorded, but no much larger clone differs from it by a single base. Donors were healthy HIV-negative adults with no recently reported acute infections or vaccinations. Every donor was a Caucasian adult residing in Nashville, Tennessee, USA. CD4+ T cells were enriched through magnetic negative selection, after which naive cells were positively selected on CD45RA and the remaining negative fraction served as the memory subset. Blood was obtained by leukapheresis, after which PBMCs were separated by Ficoll-Histopaque density gradient centrifugation and cryopreserved in liquid nitrogen vapor phase. Analytical flow cytometry was used to check the purity and quantity of every magnetically sorted T cell population. From each sorted fraction, genomic DNA was isolated and quantified by UV absorbance on a Nanodrop 2000c.

Study-wide findings and limitations: Because the study included only a small number of donors, the genetic and exposure-history diversity represented was limited. Pairwise subsampling led to the expectation that sequencing depth would affect the degree of clonotype sharing among donors. Sampling was restricted to blood, and TCR repertoires in tissues likely differ from the TCR repertoires found in blood. Estimated clonotype richness was generally larger for naive than for memory subsets. Clonotypes shared by all four sorted-subset donors showed higher generation probabilities than non-shared clonotypes. When a handful of donors were compared, the shared fraction of clonotypes was roughly 4.8% for naive CD4, approximately 3.5% for naive CD8, 2% to 2.5% for memory CD4, and roughly 0.43% for memory CD8. Incomplete sequencing was indicated by rarefaction of sorted-subset datasets, despite the large sequencing depth.

CDR1 SGHNT and CDR2 YYREEE were looked up in the germline V gene (reference sequence). The CDR3 sequence holds 16 residues, the cysteine and phenylalanine included. Only the CDR3 region is kept as DNA, spanning 48 bases read in frame from base 1. After removal of 3 bases from V and 1 base from J, the junction retains 9 bases not matched to a gene. Using the deep immunoSEQ assay, multiplex PCR amplified TCR CDR3 regions from genomic DNA. For each cell subset, the extracted genomic DNA was distributed evenly across all wells of several immunoSEQ 96-well plates, and each plate served as one replicate. For sorted subsets, each replicate PCR was loaded with 200 to 250 ng genomic DNA, equivalent to 30,000 to 35,000 T cell genomes. The purified libraries were quantified using a Qubit 3.0 fluorometer, sized with a Bioanalyzer 2100, and then quantified again using the KAPA Library Quantification kit. Every immunoSEQ 96-well plate was sequenced on a dedicated single-read 150-cycle Illumina NextSeq 550 flow cell. The paper's data handling went like this. Because the immunoSEQ output held only junctional sequences and lacked quality scores, the filtering could not match the filtering applied to full-length reads. Sequences were annotated with PyIR, a Python wrapper for IgBLAST v1.9, and V/J genes and CDR3 were assigned using IMGT germline references. Reads were removed for weak V/J assignments (E-value above 1e-6), missing CDR3, stop codons, out-of-frame junctions, or ambiguous translated residues. V3J clonotypes were defined by identical inferred V gene, J gene, and CDR3 amino acid sequence. To compute the percentage overlap between repertoires, the number of shared unique clonotypes was divided by the size of the smaller repertoire. Repertoire richness was assessed with RTK rarefaction, the Chao1 estimator, and Recon v2.1 estimates of unobserved clonotypes. For all TCRbeta clonotypes obtained by the gDNA method from a few donors, generation probabilities were computed with OLGA. TCRdb retrieved this table from immuneACCESS and kept in-frame rearrangements only. Not all clones are present; in checked studies, unresolved V genes account for under half, and no reason is known for the remainder. V, J and clone size reflect that table, while D and trimming were determined from the DNA. This sample is represented by about 700,000 clones; around two thirds of them were singletons. The ten largest account for approximately 1.8% of the sample.

The source of this sequence is a woman in her 30s in good health. The sequencing input was memory CD4+ T cells sorted from blood. The label giving this sample's cell subset or site can be read as: CD45RA-negative fraction. The chain uses TRBV5-4 and TRBJ1-2; a stretch of 7 junction bases matches TRBD1. The CDR3 here reads CASSSSYRGGNYGYTF. The DNA is TGTGCCAGCAGCTCATCATACAGGGGAGGTAACTATGGCTACACCTTC.